This TCR beta chain stems from a study of T cells in localized non-small cell lung cancer. From germline, CDR1 is MDHEN and CDR2 SYDVKM. The CDR3 has 13 residues. Between the trimmed V and J ends, which lost 6 bases and 5 bases, there was a span of 11 bases. For this clone: What it binds is unknown.

Produced via immunoSEQ multiplex PCR; TCRdb's table is partial and in-frame only. Here the sample spans over 35,000 clones, around 81% being singletons. Study-wide points: Adjacent lung was found to contain a median roughly 58 of the top 100 tumor clones.

Sequencing was performed on peripheral blood mononuclear cells, taken before any cancer treatment. The TCR was taken from a male donor at least 60 years old with stage II lung adenocarcinoma. The V call is TRBV28, the J call TRBJ1-5, with unresolved D. The CDR3 spells CASSPGLDQPQHF. In DNA, the CDR3 is TGTGCCAGCAGCCCGGGTCTCGATCAGCCCCAGCATTTT.